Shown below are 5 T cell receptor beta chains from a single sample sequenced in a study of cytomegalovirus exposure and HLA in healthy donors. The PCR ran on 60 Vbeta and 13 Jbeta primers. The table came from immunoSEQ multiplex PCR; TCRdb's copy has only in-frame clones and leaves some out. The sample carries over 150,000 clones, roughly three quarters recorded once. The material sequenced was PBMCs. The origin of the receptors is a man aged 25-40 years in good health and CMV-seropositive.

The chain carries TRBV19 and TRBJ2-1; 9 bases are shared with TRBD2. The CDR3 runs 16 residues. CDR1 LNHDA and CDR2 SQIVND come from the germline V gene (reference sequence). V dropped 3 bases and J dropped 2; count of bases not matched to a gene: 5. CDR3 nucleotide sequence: TGTGCCAGTAGTATTTATCCTAGCGGGACCTACAATGAGCAGTTCTTC. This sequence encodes CASSIYPSGTYNEQFF.

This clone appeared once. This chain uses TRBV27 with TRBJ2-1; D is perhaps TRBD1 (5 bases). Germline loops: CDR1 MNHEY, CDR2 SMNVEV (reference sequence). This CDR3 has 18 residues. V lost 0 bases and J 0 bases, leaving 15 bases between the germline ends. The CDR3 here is CASSLSVGAISSYNEQFF. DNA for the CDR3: TGTGCCAGCAGTTTATCGGTTGGGGCTATAAGCTCCTACAATGAGCAGTTCTTC.

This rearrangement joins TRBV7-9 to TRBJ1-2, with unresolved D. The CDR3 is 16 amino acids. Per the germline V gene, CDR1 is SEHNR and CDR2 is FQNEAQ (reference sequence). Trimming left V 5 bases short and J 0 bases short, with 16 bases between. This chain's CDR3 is CASSRTRTDANYGYTF. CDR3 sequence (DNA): TGTGCCAGCAGCCGAACCCGGACTGATGCTAACTATGGCTACACCTTC.

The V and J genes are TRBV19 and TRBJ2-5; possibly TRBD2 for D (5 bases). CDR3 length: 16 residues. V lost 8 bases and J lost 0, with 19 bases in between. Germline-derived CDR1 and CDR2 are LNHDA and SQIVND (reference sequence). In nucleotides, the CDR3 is TGTGCCAGTGGGAAAGGGCCCGGGAAAGACCAAGAGACCCAGTACTTC. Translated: CASGKGPGKDQETQYF.

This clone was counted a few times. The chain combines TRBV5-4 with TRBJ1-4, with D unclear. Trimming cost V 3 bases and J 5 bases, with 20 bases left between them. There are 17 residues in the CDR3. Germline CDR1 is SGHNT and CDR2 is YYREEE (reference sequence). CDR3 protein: CASSSTGVGPLNEKLFF. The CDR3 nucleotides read TGTGCCAGCAGCTCCACCGGGGTGGGCCCGCTAAATGAAAAACTGTTTTTT.